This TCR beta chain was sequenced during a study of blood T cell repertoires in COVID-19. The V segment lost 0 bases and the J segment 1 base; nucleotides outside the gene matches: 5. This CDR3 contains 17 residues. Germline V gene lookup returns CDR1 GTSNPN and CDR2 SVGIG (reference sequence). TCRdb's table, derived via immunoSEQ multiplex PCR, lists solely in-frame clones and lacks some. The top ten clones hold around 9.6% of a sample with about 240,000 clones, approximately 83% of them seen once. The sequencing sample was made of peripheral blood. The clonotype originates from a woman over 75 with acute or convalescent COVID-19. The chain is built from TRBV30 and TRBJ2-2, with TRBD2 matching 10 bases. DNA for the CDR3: TGTGCCTGGAGTGTAAAGCGACTAGCGGGGAACACCGGGGAGCTGTTTTTT. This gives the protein CAWSVKRLAGNTGELFF.